This T cell receptor beta chain was captured in a study of CD8 T cells in Susac syndrome. Study-level results: In its TCR sequencing and HLA analysis, the study acknowledged that the number of individuals was relatively small.

The authors reverse transcribed roughly 0.5 to 1 ug RNA with random hexamers. Multiplex PCR with immunoSEQ amplified the TCR beta CDR3 across 54 Vbeta and 13 Jbeta. TCRdb itself ran the immunoSEQ multiplex PCR reads through MiXCR, one entry per CDR3 protein. The sample lists 100,000 to 150,000 distinct CDR3 sequences; more than 80% were seen once. Regarding this clonotype: Its antigen remains unidentified.

CDR1 MNHNY and CDR2 SVGAGI come from the germline V gene (reference sequence). This CDR3 has 12 residues. The V and J ends lost 4 bases and 5 bases respectively, with 9 bases between them. Included as multiple sclerosis controls were treatment-naive patients who had stable or active relapsing-remitting disease. While CD8+ and CD4+ T cells were isolated negatively, TEMRA cells were enriched by FACS. J is TRBJ2-7 and V is TRBV6-6, with D unclear. This receptor was taken from a human donor with multiple sclerosis. The sequencing sample was made of CD8+ T cells from PBMCs. Here the CDR3 reads CASSFNTDEQYF. The CDR3 DNA follows: TGTGCCAGCAGTTTTAATACAGACGAGCAGTACTTC.